The sequence of this T cell receptor beta chain was determined in a study of blood T cell repertoires in COVID-19. As for the study in general: Samples came from the United States, Italy and Spain, spanning acute and convalescent COVID-19. Sources were T cells, B-cell-depleted T cells, or PBMCs; the material itself was cDNA or gDNA.

Original data processing: Estimation of nucleated cell counts relied on the amplification of reference gene primers. Profiling relied on immunoSEQ multiplex PCR, and the TCRdb table lists in-frame clones only, not all of them. V and J calls and clone size come straight from that table; D and trimming were deduced from the DNA. Among about 150,000 clones listed, approximately 86% were seen once. Enrollees, about 18 to 100 years old, lived in approximately 25 US areas. Sequencing was done on a sample of PBMCs or T cells enriched from blood (not recorded which). This sequence originates from a woman between 35 and 50 years old who had been exposed to COVID-19.

The CDR3 DNA is TGCGCCAGCAGCCTGCGGGACTCGAACACAGATACGCAGTATTTT. Translation gives CASSLRDSNTDTQYF. The gene calls are TRBV4-1 and TRBJ2-3; possibly TRBD2 for D (6 bases). V was shortened by 4 bases and J by 2 bases, with 13 bases between the two germline ends. CDR3 length: 15 amino acids. Germline V gene data show CDR1 as MGHRA and CDR2 as YSYEKL.